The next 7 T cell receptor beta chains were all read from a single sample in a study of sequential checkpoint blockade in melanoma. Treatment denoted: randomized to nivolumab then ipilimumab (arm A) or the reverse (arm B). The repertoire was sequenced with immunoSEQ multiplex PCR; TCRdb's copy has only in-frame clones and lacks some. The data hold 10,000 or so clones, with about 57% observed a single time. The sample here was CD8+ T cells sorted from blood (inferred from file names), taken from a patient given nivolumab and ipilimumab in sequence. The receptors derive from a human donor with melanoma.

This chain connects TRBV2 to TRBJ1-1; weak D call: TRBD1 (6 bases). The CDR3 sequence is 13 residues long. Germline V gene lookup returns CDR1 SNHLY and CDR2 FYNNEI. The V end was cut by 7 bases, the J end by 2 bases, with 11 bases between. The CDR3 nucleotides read TGTGCCAGCACCCTACAGGGAAACACTGAAGCTTTCTTT. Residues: CASTLQGNTEAFF.

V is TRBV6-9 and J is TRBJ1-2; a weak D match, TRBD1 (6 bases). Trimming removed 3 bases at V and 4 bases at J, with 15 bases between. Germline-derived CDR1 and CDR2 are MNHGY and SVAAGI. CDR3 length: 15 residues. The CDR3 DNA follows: TGTGCCAGCAGTTACGACCAGGGGAACGGCTATGGCTACACCTTC. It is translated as CASSYDQGNGYGYTF.

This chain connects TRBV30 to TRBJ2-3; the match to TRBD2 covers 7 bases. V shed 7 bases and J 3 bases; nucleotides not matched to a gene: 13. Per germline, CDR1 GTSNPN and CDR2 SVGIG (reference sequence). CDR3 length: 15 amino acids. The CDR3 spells CASQGTGGRTDTQYF. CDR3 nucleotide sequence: TGTGCCTCCCAAGGAACGGGGGGAAGGACAGATACGCAGTATTTT.

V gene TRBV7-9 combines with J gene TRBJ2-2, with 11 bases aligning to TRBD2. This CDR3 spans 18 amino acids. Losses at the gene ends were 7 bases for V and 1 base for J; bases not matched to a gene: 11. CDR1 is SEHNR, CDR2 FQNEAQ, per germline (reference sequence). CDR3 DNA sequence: TGTGCCAGCATCTCCCGTATAGCGGGGGGGCTGAACACCGGGGAGCTGTTTTTT. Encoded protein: CASISRIAGGLNTGELFF.

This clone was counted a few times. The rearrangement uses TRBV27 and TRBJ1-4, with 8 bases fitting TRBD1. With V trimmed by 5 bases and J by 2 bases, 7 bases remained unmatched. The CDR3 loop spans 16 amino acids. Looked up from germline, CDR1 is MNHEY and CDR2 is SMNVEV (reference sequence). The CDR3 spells CASSPRTGRTNEKLFF. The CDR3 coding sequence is TGTGCCAGCAGTCCCCGGACAGGGCGGACTAATGAAAAACTGTTTTTT.

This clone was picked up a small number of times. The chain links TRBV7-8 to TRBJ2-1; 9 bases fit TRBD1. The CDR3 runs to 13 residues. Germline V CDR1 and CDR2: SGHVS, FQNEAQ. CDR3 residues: CASRDRAHNEQFF. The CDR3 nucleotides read TGTGCGTCGCGGGACAGGGCCCACAATGAGCAGTTCTTC. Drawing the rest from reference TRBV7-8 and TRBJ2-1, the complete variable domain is GAGVSQSPRYKVAKRGQDVALRCDPISGHVSLFWYQQALGQGPEFLTYFQNEAQLDKSGLPSDRFFAERPEGSVSTLKIQRTQQEDSAVYLCASRDRAHNEQFFGPGTRLTVL.

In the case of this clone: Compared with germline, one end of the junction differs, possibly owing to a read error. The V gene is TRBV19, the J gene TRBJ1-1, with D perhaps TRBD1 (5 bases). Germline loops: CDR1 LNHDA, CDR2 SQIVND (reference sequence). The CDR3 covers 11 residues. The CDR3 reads CASSIGHRRIF. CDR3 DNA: TGTGCCAGTAGTATAGGGCACAGGCGGATCTTT.